This T cell receptor (beta chain) was profiled in a study of T cells in women clearing cervical HPV infection. Study-level results: TRBV6-7 abundance was lower in cases than controls (around 0.1% versus 0.15%).

The V and J ends lost 5 bases and 0 bases respectively, with 11 bases between them. CDR3 length: 15 residues. The germline V gene encodes CDR1 LNHDA and CDR2 SQIVND (reference sequence). All participants had a single incident cervical HPV16 infection, and prevalent HPV16 infections were excluded. Comment on this clone: Its specificity is not known. The read stops 3 residues short of the end of the CDR3; the missing end is completed from the germline J gene.

Only in-frame clones appear in the TCRdb table, and some are missing; sequencing was by immunoSEQ multiplex PCR. With roughly 30,000 clones in the sample, the ten largest clones hold approximately 8.4%. The sample comprised blood buffy coat. The receptor was isolated from a woman between 18 and 69 years old with a cervical HPV16 infection that either progressed to CIN3+ or cleared (not recorded which). The chain recombines TRBV19 with TRBJ1-5; D not certain. The CDR3 bases that were read are TGTGCCAGTAGTCCCAGAAGTTATAGCAATCAGCCC. This encodes CASSPRSYSNQP. The entire CDR3 is CASSPRSYSNQPQHF.